These 16 T cell receptor beta chains came from one sample sequenced in a study of technical replicates of blood from a few donors. Repertoires were generated with immunoSEQ multiplex PCR, while TCRdb's copy carries only in-frame clones and drops some. Among some 87,000 clones listed, 92% were seen once. The specimen was T cells isolated from PBMCs. The source is a human donor in good health.

The rearrangement links TRBV10-3 to TRBJ1-1; D ambiguous. Germline CDR1 reads ENHRY; CDR2 reads SYGVKD. This CDR3 contains 11 residues. Trimming cost V 7 bases and J 5 bases, with 8 bases left between them. The CDR3 DNA follows: TGTGCCATCACCCTCGGTACTGAAGCTTTCTTT. Residues: CAITLGTEAFF.

The sample holds a few counts of this clone. V usage is TRBV6-5 and J usage is TRBJ1-4; a possible D gene is TRBD1 (5 bases). The V end lost 6 bases, the J end lost 7 bases, and 15 bases lay between the germline ends. Per the germline V gene, CDR1 is MNHEY and CDR2 is SVGAGI. CDR3 length: 14 amino acids. This chain's CDR3 is CASSPTGDSEKLFF. CDR3 nucleotide sequence: TGTGCCAGCAGCCCCACGGGAGACAGTGAAAAACTGTTTTTT.

This chain uses TRBV5-5 with TRBJ1-1; 8 nucleotides align to TRBD1. This CDR3 contains 16 residues. After removal of 4 bases from V and 1 base from J, the junction contained 9 bases not matched to a gene. The V gene's germline CDR1 is SGHKS and CDR2 YYEKEE (reference sequence). The CDR3 loop is CASSLPGQVTNTEAFF. The DNA of the CDR3 is TGTGCCAGCAGCCTCCCGGGACAGGTGACGAACACTGAAGCTTTCTTT.

The rearrangement joins TRBV14 to TRBJ1-1; D is unresolved. The CDR3 covers 16 residues. CDR1 is SGHDN and CDR2 is FVKESK in the germline V gene. The germline V and J ends were trimmed by 1 base and 5 bases, with 17 bases remaining between them. Written as DNA, the CDR3 is TGTGCCAGCAGCCAAGTCGGAAGGCAGGCAGAGACTGAAGCTTTCTTT. Its translation is CASSQVGRQAETEAFF.

The chain couples TRBV14 to TRBJ2-5; no reliable D call. The CDR3 runs 12 residues. Trimming pared 1 base from V and 6 bases from J, leaving 6 bases between. Per the germline V gene, CDR1 is SGHDN and CDR2 is FVKESK. The CDR3 spells CASSQVEQTQYF. The CDR3 DNA reads as TGTGCCAGCAGCCAAGTAGAACAGACCCAGTACTTC.

The chain is built from TRBV2 and TRBJ2-5, with 8 positions matching TRBD2. V gave up 5 bases and J gave up 5 bases; unmatched junction bases: 4. Germline CDR1 reads SNHLY; CDR2 reads FYNNEI. The CDR3 has 13 amino acids. The CDR3 loop is CASSRTSPETQYF. The CDR3 coding sequence is TGTGCCAGCAGTAGGACTAGCCCGGAGACCCAGTACTTC.

The chain couples TRBV7-8 to TRBJ1-2; D is undetermined. V shed 0 bases and J shed 4 bases, with 18 bases lying between them. The CDR3 spans 17 residues. From germline, CDR1 is SGHVS and CDR2 FQNEAQ. CDR3 in DNA: TGTGCCAGCAGCTTAGCGCTCTTGGCAGCAGGAGGCTATGGCTACACCTTC. It yields the protein CASSLALLAAGGYGYTF.

V usage is TRBV5-4 and J usage is TRBJ2-1, with D maybe TRBD2 (6 bases). Germline CDR1 reads SGHNT; CDR2 reads YYREEE (reference sequence). The V and J ends lost 5 bases and 1 base respectively, with 13 bases between them. This CDR3 is built from 15 residues. The CDR3 sequence is CASSFDSGSYNEQFF. In DNA form, the CDR3 reads TGTGCCAGCAGTTTCGATAGCGGATCCTACAATGAGCAGTTCTTC.

J is TRBJ1-4 and V is TRBV9, with a weak D call TRBD1 (5 bases). Looked up from germline, CDR1 is SGDLS and CDR2 is YYNGEE. V was cut by 1 base and J by 8 bases, with 12 bases left in between. This CDR3 region has 14 residues. CDR3 DNA: TGTGCCAGCAGCGTAACCGGGGGAGGAGAAAAACTGTTTTTT. Protein: CASSVTGGGEKLFF. The whole variable domain, remainder taken from reference TRBV9 and TRBJ1-4, is DSGVTQTPKHLITATGQRVTLRCSPRSGDLSVYWYQQSLDQGLQFLIQYYNGEERAKGNILERFSAQQFPDLHSELNLSSLELGDSALYFCASSVTGGGEKLFFGSGTQLSVL.

The rearrangement links TRBV2 to TRBJ1-4; 8 bases agree with TRBD1. CDR3 size: 15 residues. CDR1 is SNHLY and CDR2 is FYNNEI in the germline V gene. J lost 2 bases, V lost 5 bases, and 4 bases had no gene match. CDR3 sequence: CASSRQGFTNEKLFF. In DNA form, the CDR3 reads TGTGCCAGCAGTCGACAGGGGTTCACTAATGAAAAACTGTTTTTT.

The V gene is TRBV11-2, the J gene TRBJ2-1, with TRBD1 as a possible D gene (5 bases). This CDR3 is built from 12 residues. Germline loops: CDR1 SGHAT, CDR2 FQNNGV. Trimming shortened V by 10 bases and J by 3 bases, and 10 bases separated the two germline ends. The CDR3 DNA sequence: TGTGCCACCAGGGTGAGCTACAATGAGCAGTTCTTC. Its translation is CATRVSYNEQFF. Filled out from reference TRBV11-2 and TRBJ2-1, the complete variable domain reads EAGVAQSPRYKIIEKRQSVAFWCNPISGHATLYWYQQILGQGPKLLIQFQNNGVVDDSQLPKDRFSAERLKGVDSTLKIQPAKLEDSAVYLCATRVSYNEQFFGPGTRLTVL.

J is TRBJ2-3 and V is TRBV6-5; D remains ambiguous. Germline V lookup: CDR1 MNHEY, CDR2 SVGAGI. The CDR3 spans 14 residues. V shed 5 bases and J shed 2 bases, with 11 bases lying between them. CDR3 coding DNA: TGTGCCAGCAGTCGACGGGTAAACACAGATACGCAGTATTTT. It yields the protein CASSRRVNTDTQYF.

The rearrangement links TRBV5-1 to TRBJ1-1; unclear D gene. This CDR3 has 14 residues. The V end lost 1 base, the J end lost 0 bases, and 7 bases lay between the germline ends. Per germline, CDR1 SGHRS and CDR2 YFSETQ. In DNA, the CDR3 is TGCGCCAGCAGCTTGTTCGGGGTGAACACTGAAGCTTTCTTT. It specifies CASSLFGVNTEAFF.

V gene TRBV7-3 combines with J gene TRBJ2-3, with 10 bases aligning to TRBD1. Germline trimming cut 5 bases from V and 6 bases from J; bases unmatched to any gene: 14. Per germline, CDR1 SGHTA and CDR2 FQGTGA. The CDR3 runs 17 residues. This CDR3 reads CASSRTAGTGAGDTQYF. CDR3 sequence (DNA): TGTGCCAGCAGCCGCACCGCCGGGACAGGGGCAGGGGATACGCAGTATTTT.

This chain links TRBV28 with TRBJ1-1; 9 bases map to TRBD1. CDR3 length equals 14 residues. After removal of 7 bases from V and 5 bases from J, the junction contained 8 bases not matched to a gene. The germline V gene has CDR1 MDHEN and CDR2 SYDVKM. The CDR3 is CASTIGQGWTEAFF. CDR3 DNA: TGTGCCAGCACCATAGGACAGGGGTGGACTGAAGCTTTCTTT.

The chain combines TRBV2 with TRBJ2-2; D unresolved. This CDR3 contains 13 residues. The ends were cut back, 3 bases at V and 5 bases at J, with 7 bases in the middle. Germline CDR1 and CDR2: SNHLY and FYNNEI. This CDR3 reads CASSDGPTGELFF. The CDR3 nucleotides read TGTGCCAGCAGTGATGGGCCGACCGGGGAGCTGTTTTTT.